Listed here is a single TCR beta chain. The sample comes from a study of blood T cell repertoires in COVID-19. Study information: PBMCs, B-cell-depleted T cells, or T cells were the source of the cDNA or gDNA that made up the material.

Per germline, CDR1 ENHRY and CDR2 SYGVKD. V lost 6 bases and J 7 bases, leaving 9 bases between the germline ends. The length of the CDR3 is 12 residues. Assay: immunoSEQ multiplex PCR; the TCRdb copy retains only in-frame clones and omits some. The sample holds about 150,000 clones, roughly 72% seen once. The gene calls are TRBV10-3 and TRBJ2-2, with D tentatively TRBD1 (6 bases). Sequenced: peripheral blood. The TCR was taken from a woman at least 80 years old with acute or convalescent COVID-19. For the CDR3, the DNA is TGTGCCATCAGCGGGACAAACGGGGAGCTGTTTTTT. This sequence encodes CAISGTNGELFF.